The present TCR beta chain was sequenced within a study of blood T cell repertoires in COVID-19. Study information: Nucleic acid was either cDNA or gDNA, and it came from T cells, B-cell-depleted T cells, or PBMCs.

How the authors handled the data: Amplification of reference gene primers provided the estimated nucleated cell counts. The method was immunoSEQ multiplex PCR; TCRdb's version includes in-frame clones alone and lacks a portion of them. From that table come the V and J calls and clone size; the DNA was used to work out D and trimming. Of more than 300,000 clones in the sample, roughly 86% were seen once. This CDR3 spans 13 amino acids. Trimming cost V 7 bases and J 13 bases, with 20 bases left between them. The receptor was derived from a woman younger than 45 with COVID-19, enrolled during active disease. Sequencing was carried out using peripheral blood. The chain uses TRBV12-3 or TRBV12-4 and TRBJ2-1; D is possibly TRBD1 (6 bases). CDR3 sequence (DNA): TGTGCCAGCACCCCGACAGGTTATCTCCTCCAGTTCTTC. Encoded protein: CASTPTGYLLQFF.